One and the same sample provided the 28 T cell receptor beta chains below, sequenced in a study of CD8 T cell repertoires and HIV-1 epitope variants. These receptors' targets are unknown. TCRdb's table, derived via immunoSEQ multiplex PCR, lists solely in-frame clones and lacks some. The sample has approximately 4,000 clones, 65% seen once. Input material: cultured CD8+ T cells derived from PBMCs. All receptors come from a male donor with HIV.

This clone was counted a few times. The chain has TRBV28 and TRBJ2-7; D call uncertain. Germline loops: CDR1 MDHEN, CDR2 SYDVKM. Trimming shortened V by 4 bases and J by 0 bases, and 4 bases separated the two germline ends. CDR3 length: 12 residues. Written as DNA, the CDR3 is TGTGCCAGCAGTTCAGACTCCTACGAGCAGTACTTC. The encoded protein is CASSSDSYEQYF.

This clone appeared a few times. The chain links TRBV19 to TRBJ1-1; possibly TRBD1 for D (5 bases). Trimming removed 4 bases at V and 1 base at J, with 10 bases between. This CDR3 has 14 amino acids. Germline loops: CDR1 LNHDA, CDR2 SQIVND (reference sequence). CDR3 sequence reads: CASSTGIRNTEAFF. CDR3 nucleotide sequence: TGTGCCAGTAGTACAGGGATACGGAACACTGAAGCTTTCTTT.

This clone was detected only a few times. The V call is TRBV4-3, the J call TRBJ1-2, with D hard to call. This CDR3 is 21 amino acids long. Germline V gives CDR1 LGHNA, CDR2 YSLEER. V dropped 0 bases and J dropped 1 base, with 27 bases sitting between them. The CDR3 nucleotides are TGCGCCAGCAGCCAAGAAAGCCCGTTGGACCAGCAAACATTCCATAACTATGGCTACACCTTC. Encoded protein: CASSQESPLDQQTFHNYGYTF.

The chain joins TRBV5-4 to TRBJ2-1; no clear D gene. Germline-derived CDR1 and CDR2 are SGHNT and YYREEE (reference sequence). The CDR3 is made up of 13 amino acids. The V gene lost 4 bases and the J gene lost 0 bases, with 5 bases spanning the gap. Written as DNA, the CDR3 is TGTGCCAGCAGCGGTAGCTCCTACAATGAGCAGTTCTTC. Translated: CASSGSSYNEQFF.

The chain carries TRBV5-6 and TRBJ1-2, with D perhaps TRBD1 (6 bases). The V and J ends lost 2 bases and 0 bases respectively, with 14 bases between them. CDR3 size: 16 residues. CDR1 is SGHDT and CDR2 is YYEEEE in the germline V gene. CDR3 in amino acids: CASSFFTGTSNYGYTF. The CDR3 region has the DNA TGTGCCAGCAGCTTTTTCACCGGGACATCTAACTATGGCTACACCTTC.

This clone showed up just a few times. The CDR3 spells CASSLMVPIYGYTF. The CDR3 DNA follows: TGTGCCAGCAGCTTAATGGTGCCCATCTATGGCTACACCTTC. The V call is TRBV7-9, the J call TRBJ1-2; D call uncertain. CDR1 and CDR2 (germline): SEHNR, FQNEAQ (reference sequence). V lost 2 bases to trimming and J lost 4 bases, with 11 bases between them. This CDR3 has 14 residues.

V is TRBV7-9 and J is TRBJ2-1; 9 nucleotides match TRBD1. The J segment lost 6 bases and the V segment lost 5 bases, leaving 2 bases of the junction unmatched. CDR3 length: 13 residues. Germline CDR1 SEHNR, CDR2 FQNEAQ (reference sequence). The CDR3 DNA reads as TGTGCCAGCAGCCAGGACAGGGGCAATGAGCAGTTCTTC. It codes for CASSQDRGNEQFF.

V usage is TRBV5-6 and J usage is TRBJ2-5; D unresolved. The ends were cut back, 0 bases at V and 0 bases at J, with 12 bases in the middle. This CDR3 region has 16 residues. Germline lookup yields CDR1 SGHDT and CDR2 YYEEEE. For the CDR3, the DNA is TGTGCCAGCAGCTTGGTACGTTTAGGGTACCAAGAGACCCAGTACTTC. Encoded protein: CASSLVRLGYQETQYF.

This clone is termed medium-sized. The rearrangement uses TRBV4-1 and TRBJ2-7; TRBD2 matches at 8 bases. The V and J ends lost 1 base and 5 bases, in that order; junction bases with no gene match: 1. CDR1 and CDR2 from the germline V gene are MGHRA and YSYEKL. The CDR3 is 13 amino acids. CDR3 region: CASSQGTSNEQYF. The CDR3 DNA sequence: TGCGCCAGCAGCCAAGGGACTAGCAACGAGCAGTACTTC.

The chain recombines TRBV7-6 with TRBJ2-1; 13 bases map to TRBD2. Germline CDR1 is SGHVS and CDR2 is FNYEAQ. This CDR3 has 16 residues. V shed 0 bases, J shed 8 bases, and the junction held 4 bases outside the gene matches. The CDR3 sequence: CASSLAGTSGMYEQFF. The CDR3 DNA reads TGTGCCAGCAGCTTAGCAGGGACTAGCGGGATGTATGAGCAGTTCTTC.

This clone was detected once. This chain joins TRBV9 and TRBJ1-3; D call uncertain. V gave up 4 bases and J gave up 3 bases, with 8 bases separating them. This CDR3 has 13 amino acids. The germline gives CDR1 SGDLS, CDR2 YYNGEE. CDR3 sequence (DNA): TGTGCCAGCAGCTCAGTCAGTGGAAACACCATATATTTT. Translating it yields CASSSVSGNTIYF.

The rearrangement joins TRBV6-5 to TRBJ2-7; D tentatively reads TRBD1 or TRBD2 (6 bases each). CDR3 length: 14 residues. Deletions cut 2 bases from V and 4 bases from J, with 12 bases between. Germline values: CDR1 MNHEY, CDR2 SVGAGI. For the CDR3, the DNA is TGTGCCAGCAGTTACGGGGGGCGCGGGTACGAGCAGTACTTC. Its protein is CASSYGGRGYEQYF.

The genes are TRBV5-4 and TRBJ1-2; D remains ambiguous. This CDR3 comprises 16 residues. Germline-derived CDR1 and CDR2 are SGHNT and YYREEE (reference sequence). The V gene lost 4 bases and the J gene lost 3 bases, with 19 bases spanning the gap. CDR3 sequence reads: CASSPWPVELDYGYTF. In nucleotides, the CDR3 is TGTGCCAGCAGCCCTTGGCCGGTAGAATTGGACTATGGCTACACCTTC.

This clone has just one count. The CDR3 DNA sequence: TGTGCCAGCAGCGGACTCCGACAGGTCCAAGAGACCCAGTACTTC. Translation gives CASSGLRQVQETQYF. The chain combines TRBV6-5 with TRBJ2-5, with D perhaps TRBD1 (6 bases). From germline, CDR1 is MNHEY and CDR2 SVGAGI. CDR3 length: 15 amino acids. Trimming pared 6 bases from V and 1 base from J, leaving 15 bases between.

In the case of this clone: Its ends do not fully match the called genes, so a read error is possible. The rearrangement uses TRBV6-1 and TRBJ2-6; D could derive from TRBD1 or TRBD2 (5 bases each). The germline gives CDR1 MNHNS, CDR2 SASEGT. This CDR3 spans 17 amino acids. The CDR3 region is CAISESLGVSGANVLTF. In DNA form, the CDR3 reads TGTGCCATCAGTGAGTCTCTGGGGGTATCTGGGGCCAACGTCCTGACTTTC.

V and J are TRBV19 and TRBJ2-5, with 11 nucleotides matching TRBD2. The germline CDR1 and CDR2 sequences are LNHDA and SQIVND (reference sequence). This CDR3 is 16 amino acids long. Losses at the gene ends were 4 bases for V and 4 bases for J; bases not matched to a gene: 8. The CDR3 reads CASSTAASGRTETQYF. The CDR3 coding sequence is TGTGCCAGTAGTACAGCTGCTAGCGGGAGGACAGAGACCCAGTACTTC.

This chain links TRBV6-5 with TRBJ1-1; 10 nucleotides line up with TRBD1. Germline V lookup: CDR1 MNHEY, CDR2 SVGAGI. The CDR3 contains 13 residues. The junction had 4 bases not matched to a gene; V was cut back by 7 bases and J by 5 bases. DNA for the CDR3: TGTGCCAGCATTTGGACAGGGGGGACTGAAGCTTTCTTT. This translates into CASIWTGGTEAFF.

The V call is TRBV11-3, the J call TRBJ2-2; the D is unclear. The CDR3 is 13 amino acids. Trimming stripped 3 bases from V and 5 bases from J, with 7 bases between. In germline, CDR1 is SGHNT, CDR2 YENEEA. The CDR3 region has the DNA TGTGCCAGCAGCTTTAGAAGGACCGGGGAGCTGTTTTTT. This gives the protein CASSFRRTGELFF.

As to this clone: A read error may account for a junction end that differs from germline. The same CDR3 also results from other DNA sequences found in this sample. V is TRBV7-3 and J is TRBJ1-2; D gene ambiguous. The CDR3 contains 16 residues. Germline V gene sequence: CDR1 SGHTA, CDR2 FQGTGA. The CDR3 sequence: CASSQDPPDLDYGYTF. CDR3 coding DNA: TGCGCCAGCAGCCAAGATCCCCCAGACTTGGACTATGGCTACACCTTC. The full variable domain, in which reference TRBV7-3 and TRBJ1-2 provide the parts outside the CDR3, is GAGVSQTPSNKVTEKGKYVELRCDPISGHTALYWYRQSLGQGPEFLIYFQGTGAADDSGLPNDRFFAVRPEGSVSTLKIQRTERGDSAVYLCASSQDPPDLDYGYTFGSGTRLTVV.

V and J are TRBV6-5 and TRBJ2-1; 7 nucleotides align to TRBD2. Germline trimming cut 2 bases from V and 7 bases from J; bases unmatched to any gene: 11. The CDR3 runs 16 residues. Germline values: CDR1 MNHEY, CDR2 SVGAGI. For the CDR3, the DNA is TGTGCCAGCAGTTACACCCCGAGCGGGGCTAAGAATGAGCAGTTCTTC. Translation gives CASSYTPSGAKNEQFF.

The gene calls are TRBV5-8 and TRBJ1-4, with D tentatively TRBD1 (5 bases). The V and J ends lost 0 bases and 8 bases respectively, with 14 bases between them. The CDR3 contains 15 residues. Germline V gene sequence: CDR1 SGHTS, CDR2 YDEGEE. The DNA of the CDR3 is TGTGCCAGCAGCTTGGGGCCGGGGGGAAAAGAAAAACTGTTTTTT. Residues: CASSLGPGGKEKLFF.

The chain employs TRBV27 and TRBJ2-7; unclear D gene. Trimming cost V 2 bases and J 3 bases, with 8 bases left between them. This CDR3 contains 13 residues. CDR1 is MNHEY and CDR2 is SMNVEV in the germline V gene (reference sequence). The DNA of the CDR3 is TGTGCCAGCAGTTTACGGGCCCTCTACGAGCAGTACTTC. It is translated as CASSLRALYEQYF.

The CDR3 is CASKPWRGVRKTCGYTF. CDR3 coding DNA: TGTGCCAGCAAACCATGGCGAGGAGTACGAAAGACCTGTGGCTACACCTTC. This chain joins TRBV5-2 and TRBJ1-2. TRBV5-2 is reported as a pseudogene. This CDR3 region has 17 residues.

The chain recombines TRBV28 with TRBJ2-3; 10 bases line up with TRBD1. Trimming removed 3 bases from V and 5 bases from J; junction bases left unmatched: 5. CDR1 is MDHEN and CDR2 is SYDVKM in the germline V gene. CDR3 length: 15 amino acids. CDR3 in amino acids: CASSFLDRGEDTQYF. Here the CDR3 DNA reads TGTGCCAGCAGTTTTTTGGACAGGGGGGAAGATACGCAGTATTTT.

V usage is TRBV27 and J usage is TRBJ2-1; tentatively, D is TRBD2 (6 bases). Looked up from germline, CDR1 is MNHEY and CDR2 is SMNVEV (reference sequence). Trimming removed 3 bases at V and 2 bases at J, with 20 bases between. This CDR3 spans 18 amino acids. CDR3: CASSFRAEPGLTYNEQFF. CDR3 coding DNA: TGTGCCAGCAGTTTTAGGGCCGAACCGGGACTCACCTACAATGAGCAGTTCTTC.

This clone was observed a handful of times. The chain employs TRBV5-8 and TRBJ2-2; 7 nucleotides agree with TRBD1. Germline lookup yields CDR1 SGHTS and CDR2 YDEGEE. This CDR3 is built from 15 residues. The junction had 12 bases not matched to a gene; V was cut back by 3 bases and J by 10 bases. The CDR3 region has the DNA TGTGCCAGCAGCTCCGGACAGGTCCGGGTGGAGGAGCTGTTTTTT. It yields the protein CASSSGQVRVEELFF.

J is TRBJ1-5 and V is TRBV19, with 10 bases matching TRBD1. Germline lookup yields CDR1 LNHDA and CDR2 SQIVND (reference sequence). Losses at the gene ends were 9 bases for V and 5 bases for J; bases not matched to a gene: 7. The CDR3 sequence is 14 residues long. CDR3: CASRGTGEHQPQHF. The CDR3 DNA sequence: TGTGCCAGCAGGGGGACAGGGGAGCATCAGCCCCAGCATTTT.

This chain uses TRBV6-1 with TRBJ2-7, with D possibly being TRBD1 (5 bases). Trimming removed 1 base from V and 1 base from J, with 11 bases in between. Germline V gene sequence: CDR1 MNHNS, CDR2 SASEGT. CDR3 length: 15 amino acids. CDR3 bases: TGTGCCAGCAGTGAAGGGACAACCAGGTCCTACGAGCAGTACTTC. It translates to CASSEGTTRSYEQYF.